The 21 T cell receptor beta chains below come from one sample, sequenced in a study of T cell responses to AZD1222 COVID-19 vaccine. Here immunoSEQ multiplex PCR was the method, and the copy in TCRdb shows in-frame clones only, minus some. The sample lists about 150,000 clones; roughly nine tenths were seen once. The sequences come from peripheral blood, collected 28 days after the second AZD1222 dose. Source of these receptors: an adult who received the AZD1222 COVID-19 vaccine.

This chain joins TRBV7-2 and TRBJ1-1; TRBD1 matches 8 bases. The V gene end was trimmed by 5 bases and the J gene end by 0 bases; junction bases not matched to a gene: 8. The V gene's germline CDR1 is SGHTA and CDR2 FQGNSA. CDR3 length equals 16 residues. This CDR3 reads CASSQGTGGMNTEAFF. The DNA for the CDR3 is TGTGCCAGCAGCCAGGGGACAGGCGGGATGAACACTGAAGCTTTCTTT.

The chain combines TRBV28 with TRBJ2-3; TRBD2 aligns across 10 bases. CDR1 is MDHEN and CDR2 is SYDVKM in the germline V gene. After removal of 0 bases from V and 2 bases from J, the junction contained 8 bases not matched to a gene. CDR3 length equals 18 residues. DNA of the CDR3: TGTGCCAGCAGTTTATGGGCGCCGCTAGCGGGAGACACAGATACGCAGTATTTT. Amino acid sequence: CASSLWAPLAGDTDTQYF.

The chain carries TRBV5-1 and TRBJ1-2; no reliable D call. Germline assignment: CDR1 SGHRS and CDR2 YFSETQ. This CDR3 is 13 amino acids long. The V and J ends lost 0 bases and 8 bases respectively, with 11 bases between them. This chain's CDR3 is CASSLAGFGGYTF. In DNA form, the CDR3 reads TGCGCCAGCAGCTTGGCTGGGTTCGGGGGCTACACCTTC.

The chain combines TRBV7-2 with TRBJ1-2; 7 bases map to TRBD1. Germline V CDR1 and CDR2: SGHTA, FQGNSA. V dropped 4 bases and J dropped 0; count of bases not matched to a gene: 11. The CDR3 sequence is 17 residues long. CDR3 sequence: CASSSAPWDRANYGYTF. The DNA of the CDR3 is TGTGCCAGCAGCTCCGCGCCTTGGGACAGAGCTAACTATGGCTACACCTTC.

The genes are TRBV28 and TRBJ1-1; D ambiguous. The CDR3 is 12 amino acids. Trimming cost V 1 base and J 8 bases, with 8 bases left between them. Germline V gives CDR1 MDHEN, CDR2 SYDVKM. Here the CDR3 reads CASSLSFGEAFF. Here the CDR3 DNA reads TGTGCCAGCAGTTTATCCTTTGGGGAAGCTTTCTTT.

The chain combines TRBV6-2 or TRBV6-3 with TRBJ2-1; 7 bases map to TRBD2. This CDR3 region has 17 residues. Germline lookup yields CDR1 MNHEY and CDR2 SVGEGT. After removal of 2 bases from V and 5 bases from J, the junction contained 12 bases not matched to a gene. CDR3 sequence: CASSYRSREVANNEQFF. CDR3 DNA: TGTGCCAGCAGTTACCGTAGCCGGGAGGTGGCCAACAATGAGCAGTTCTTC.

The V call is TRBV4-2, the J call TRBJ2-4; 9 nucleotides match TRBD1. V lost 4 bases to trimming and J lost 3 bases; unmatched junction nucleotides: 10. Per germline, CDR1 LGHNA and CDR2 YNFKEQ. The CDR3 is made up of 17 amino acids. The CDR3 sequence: CASSPLGTGSDKNIQYF. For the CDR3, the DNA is TGTGCCAGCAGCCCGTTAGGGACAGGGTCTGACAAAAACATTCAGTACTTC.

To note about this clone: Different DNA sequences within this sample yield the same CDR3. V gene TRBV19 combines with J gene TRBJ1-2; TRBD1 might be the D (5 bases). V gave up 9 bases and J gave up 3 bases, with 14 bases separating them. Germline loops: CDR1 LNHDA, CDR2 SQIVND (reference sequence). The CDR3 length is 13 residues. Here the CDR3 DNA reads TGTGCCAGCAGGCGTGGGGGTGACTATGGCTACACCTTC. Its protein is CASRRGGDYGYTF.

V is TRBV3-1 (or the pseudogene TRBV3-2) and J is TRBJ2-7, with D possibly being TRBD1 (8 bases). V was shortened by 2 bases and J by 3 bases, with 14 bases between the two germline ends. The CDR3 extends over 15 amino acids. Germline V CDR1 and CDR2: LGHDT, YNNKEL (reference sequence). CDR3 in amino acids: CASSQNRGEGYEQYF. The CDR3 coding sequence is TGTGCCAGCAGCCAAAACAGGGGGGAGGGCTACGAGCAGTACTTC.

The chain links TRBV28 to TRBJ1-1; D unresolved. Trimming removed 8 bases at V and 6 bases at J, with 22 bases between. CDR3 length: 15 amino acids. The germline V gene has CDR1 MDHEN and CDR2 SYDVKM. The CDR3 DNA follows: TGTGCCAGCTCCTCCCCCCTTGACAATTACCCTGAAGCTTTCTTT. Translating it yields CASSSPLDNYPEAFF.

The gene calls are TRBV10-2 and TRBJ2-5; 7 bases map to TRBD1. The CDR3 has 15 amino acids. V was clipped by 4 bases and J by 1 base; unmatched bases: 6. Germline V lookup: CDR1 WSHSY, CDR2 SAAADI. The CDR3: CASSATAGGQETQYF. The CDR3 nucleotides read TGCGCCAGCAGTGCGACGGCAGGGGGCCAAGAGACCCAGTACTTC.

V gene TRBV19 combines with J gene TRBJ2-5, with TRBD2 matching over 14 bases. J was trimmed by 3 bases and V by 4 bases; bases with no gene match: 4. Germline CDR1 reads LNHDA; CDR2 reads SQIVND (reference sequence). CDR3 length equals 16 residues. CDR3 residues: CASSKGLAGVKETQYF. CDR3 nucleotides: TGTGCCAGTAGTAAGGGACTAGCGGGAGTAAAAGAGACCCAGTACTTC.

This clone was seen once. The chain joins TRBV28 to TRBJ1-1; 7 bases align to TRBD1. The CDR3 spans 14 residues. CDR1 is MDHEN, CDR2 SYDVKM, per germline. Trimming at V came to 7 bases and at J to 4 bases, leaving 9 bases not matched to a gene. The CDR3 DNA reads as TGTGCCAGCAATTCGGGACAGATGACCACTGAAGCTTTCTTT. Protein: CASNSGQMTTEAFF.

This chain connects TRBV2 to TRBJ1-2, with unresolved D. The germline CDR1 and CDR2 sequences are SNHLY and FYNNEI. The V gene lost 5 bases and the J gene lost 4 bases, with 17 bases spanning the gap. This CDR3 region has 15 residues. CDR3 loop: CASSPYETWSYGYTF. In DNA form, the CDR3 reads TGTGCCAGCAGTCCGTATGAGACGTGGAGCTATGGCTACACCTTC.

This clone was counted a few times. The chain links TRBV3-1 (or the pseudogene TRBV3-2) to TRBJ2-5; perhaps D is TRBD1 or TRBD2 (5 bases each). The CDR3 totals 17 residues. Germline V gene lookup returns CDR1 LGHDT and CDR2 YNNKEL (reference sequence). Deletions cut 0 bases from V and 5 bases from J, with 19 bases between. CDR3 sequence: CASSQEKGPPSVETQYF. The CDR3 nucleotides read TGTGCCAGCAGCCAAGAAAAGGGACCACCCAGTGTGGAGACCCAGTACTTC.

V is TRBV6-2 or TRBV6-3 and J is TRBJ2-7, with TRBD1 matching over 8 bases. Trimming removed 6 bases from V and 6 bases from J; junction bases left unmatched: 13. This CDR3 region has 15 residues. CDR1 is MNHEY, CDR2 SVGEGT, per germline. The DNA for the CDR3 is TGTGCCAGCAGGCCTGTGGACAGGGTCTCTGCCGAGCAGTACTTC. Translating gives CASRPVDRVSAEQYF.

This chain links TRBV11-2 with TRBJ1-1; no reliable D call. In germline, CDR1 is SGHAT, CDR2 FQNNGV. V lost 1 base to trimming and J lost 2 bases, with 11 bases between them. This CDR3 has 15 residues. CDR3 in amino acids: CASSLVWQLNTEAFF. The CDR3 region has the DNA TGTGCCAGCAGCTTAGTATGGCAGCTAAACACTGAAGCTTTCTTT.

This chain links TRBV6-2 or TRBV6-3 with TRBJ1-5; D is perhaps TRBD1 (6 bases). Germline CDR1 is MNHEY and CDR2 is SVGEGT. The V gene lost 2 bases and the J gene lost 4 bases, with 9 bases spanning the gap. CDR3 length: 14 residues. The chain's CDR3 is CASSYGRGNQPQHF. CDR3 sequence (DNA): TGTGCCAGCAGTTACGGAAGGGGGAATCAGCCCCAGCATTTT.

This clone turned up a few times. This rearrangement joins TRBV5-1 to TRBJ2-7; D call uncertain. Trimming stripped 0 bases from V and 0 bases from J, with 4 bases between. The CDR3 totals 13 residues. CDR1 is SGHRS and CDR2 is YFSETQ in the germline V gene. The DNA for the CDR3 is TGCGCCAGCAGCTTGGACGGCTCCTACGAGCAGTACTTC. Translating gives CASSLDGSYEQYF.

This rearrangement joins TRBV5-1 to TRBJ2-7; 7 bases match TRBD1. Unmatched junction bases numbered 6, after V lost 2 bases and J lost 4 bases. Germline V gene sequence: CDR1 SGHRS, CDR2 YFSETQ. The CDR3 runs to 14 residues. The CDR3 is CASSFETGAYEQYF. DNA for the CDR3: TGCGCCAGCAGCTTTGAAACAGGGGCTTACGAGCAGTACTTC.

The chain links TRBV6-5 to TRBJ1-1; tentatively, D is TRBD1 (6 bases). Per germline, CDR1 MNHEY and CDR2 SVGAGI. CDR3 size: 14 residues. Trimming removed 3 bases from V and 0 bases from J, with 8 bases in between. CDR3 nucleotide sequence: TGTGCCAGCAGTTATCAGGGGCTGAACACTGAAGCTTTCTTT. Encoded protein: CASSYQGLNTEAFF.